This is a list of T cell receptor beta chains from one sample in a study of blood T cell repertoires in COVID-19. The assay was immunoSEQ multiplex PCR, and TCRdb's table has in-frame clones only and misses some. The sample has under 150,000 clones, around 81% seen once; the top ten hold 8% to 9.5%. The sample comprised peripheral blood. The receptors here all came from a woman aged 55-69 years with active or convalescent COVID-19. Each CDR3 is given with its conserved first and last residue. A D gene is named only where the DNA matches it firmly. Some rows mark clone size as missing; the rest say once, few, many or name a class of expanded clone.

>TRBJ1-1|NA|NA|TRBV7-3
TGTGCCAGCAGCTTTGGCAGGAACACTGAAGCTTTCTTT
CASSFGRNTEAFF
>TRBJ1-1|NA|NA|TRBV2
TGTGCCAGCAGAGTTAACACGAACACTGAAGCTTTCTTT
CASRVNTNTEAFF
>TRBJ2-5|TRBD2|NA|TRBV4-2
TGTGCCAGCAGCCTATCTAGCGGGAGGGCCAGAGAGACCCAGTACTTC
CASSLSSGRARETQYF
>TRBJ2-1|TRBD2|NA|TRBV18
TGTGCCAGCCATCAGCGGGGGGGGGACAATGAGCAGTTCTTC
CASHQRGGDNEQFF
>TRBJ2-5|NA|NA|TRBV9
TGTGCCAGCAGTGACTCGTCGGAAGAGACCCAGTACTTC
CASSDSSEETQYF
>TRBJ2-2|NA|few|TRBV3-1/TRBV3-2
TGTGCCAGCAGCCAAGCCCGGATGAGCGGTGGGGAGCTGTTTTTT
CASSQARMSGGELFF
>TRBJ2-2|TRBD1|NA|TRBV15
TGTGCCACCAGGGTGGACAGGGAGGACACCGGGGAGCTGTTTTTT
CATRVDREDTGELFF
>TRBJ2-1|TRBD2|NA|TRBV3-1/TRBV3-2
TGTGCCAGCAGCCCCGGGACTAGTAGGGAGCAGTTCTTC
CASSPGTSREQFF
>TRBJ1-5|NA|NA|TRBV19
TGTGCCAGTAGTTCACAATCCCCATCGCCCCAGCATTTT
CASSSQSPSPQHF
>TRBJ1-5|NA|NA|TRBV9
TGTGCCAGCAGCGTAGCCGTCAATCAGCCCCAGCATTTT
CASSVAVNQPQHF
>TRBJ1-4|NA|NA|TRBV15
TGTGCCACCAGCAGAGATTATGAAGAGCTTAATGAAAAACTGTTTTTT
CATSRDYEELNEKLFF
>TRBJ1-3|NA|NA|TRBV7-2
TGTGCCAGCAGCTTAGGTGGGGGCCCGGGAAACACCATATATTTT
CASSLGGGPGNTIYF
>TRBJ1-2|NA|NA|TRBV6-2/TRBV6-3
TGTGCCAGCAGTTACTCGTCTCCGGGGTACTATGGCTACACCTTC
CASSYSSPGYYGYTF
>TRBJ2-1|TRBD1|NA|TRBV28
TGTGCCAGCAGTCGGCTGACAGGGGGCTACAATGAGCAGTTCTTC
CASSRLTGGYNEQFF
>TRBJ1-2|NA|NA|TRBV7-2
TGTGCCAGCAGCTTAGTTCAGGGAGGAGGTGGCTACACCTTC
CASSLVQGGGGYTF
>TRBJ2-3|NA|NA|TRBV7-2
TGTGCCAGCAGCATTGCCGGGACTCCGTTCTCCACGGATACGCAGTATTTT
CASSIAGTPFSTDTQYF
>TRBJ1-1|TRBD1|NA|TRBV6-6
TGTGCCAGCAGTCGCTCGACAGGGAGCGTGAACACTGAAGCTTTCTTT
CASSRSTGSVNTEAFF
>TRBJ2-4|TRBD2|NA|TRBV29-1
TGCAGCGTTTTGGCGGGGGGTACCAAAAACATTCAGTACTTC
CSVLAGGTKNIQYF
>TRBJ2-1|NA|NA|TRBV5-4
TGTGCCAGCAGCGAGGGACTGCCCAATGAGCAGTTCTTC
CASSEGLPNEQFF
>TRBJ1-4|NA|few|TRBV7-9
TGTGCCAGCAGCTTAGCCCCAGGGTCCCTGGGGGAAAAACTGTTTTTT
CASSLAPGSLGEKLFF
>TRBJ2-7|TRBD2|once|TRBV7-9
TGTGCCAGCAGTCCCGGGACTAGCGGGAGTGTGCAGTACTTC
CASSPGTSGSVQYF
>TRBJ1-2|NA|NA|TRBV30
TGTGCCTGGAGTGATGGCGGCGGCTACACCTTC
CAWSDGGGYTF
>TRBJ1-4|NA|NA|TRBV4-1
TGCGCCAGCAGCCAAGGGGCTGACCAAAAACTGTTTTTT
CASSQGADQKLFF
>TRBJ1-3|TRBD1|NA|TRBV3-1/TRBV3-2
TGTGCCAGCAGCCAAGATTCCGGACAGGGAATTAGGGAGGGCTCTGGAAACACCATATATTTT
CASSQDSGQGIREGSGNTIYF
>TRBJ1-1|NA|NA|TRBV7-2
TGTGCCAGCAGCCGCAGGCAGGGGACTGAAGCTTTCTTT
CASSRRQGTEAFF
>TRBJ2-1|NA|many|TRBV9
TGTGCCAGCAGCACTCAGGGGAATTCCTACAATGAGCAGTTCTTC
CASSTQGNSYNEQFF
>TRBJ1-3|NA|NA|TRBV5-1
TGCGCCAGCAGCTTGGGAGGAGGGACTGGAAACACCATATATTTT
CASSLGGGTGNTIYF
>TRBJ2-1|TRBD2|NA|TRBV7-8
TGTGCCAGCAATGGAGGGCGGGAGGTTGATGAGCAGTTCTTC
CASNGGREVDEQFF
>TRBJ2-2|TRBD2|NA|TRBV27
TGTGCCAGTGGGGAGTATGCTAGCGGGAGGGCCGGGGAGCTGTTTTTT
CASGEYASGRAGELFF
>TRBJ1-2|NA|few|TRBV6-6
TGTGCCAGCAGTCCACCAGGGGCTAACTATGGCTACACCTTC
CASSPPGANYGYTF
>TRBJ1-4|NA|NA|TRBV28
TGTGCCAGCAGTTCGACAGGCGCAACTAATGAAAAACTGTTTTTT
CASSSTGATNEKLFF
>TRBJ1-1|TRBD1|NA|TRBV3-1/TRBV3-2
TGTGCCAGCAGCCCGATCCGAACAGGGGGCCACACTGAAGCTTTCTTT
CASSPIRTGGHTEAFF
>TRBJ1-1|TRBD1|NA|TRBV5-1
TGCGCCAGCAGCGTCGGGACAGTTCTCATGAACACTGAAGCTTTCTTT
CASSVGTVLMNTEAFF
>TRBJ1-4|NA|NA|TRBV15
TGTGCCACCAGCAGAGATCCAGACTCCATGCCGTTTTTT
CATSRDPDSMPFF
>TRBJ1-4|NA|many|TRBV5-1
TGCGCCAGCAGCTTGGGGATATCGGACATCGACCCTTTTAATGAAAAACTGTTTTTT
CASSLGISDIDPFNEKLFF
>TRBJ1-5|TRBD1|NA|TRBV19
TGTGCCAGTAGGAGGGACAGGGGGAATGGCCAGCCCCAGCATTTT
CASRRDRGNGQPQHF
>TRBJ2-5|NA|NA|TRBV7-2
TGTGCCAGCAGCTTAGATCGGGGTGTAGAGACCCAGTACTTC
CASSLDRGVETQYF
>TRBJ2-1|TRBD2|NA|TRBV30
TGTGCCTGGACCAGCGGGAGGGCCGTAAATGAGCAGTTCTTC
CAWTSGRAVNEQFF
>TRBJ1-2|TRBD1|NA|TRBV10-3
TGTGCCGTCGGACAGGTTAACTATGGCTACACCTTC
CAVGQVNYGYTF
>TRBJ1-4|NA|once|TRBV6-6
TGTGCCAGCAGTTACCGTCAGGGTGCTGAAAAACTGTTTTTT
CASSYRQGAEKLFF
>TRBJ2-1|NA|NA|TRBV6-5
TGTGCCAGCAGTTACCCGACTCGACCCGGGATCAATGAGCAGTTCTTC
CASSYPTRPGINEQFF
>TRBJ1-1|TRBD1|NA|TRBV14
TGTGCCAGCAGCAACAGGGGCACTGAAGCTTTCTTT
CASSNRGTEAFF
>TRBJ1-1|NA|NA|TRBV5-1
TGCGCCAGCTTAAAGGATTCGCCCTGGGGGGGGGAAGCTTTCTTT
CASLKDSPWGGEAFF
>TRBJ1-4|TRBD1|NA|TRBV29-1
TGCAGCGTAGCGACAGGGGCAACTAATGAAAAACTGTTTTTT
CSVATGATNEKLFF
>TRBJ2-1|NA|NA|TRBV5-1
TGCGCCAGCAGCTCCGTGACAGCATACTCCTACAATGAGCAGTTCTTC
CASSSVTAYSYNEQFF